This TCR beta chain was profiled in a study of blood T cells in healthy people across ages. At least 6 micrograms of total RNA were extracted per sample. It was with a sample-barcoded 5' primer and a J-beta primer mix that a second PCR of about 6 to 12 cycles was run. TCRdb used MiXCR to reprocess the 5' RACE reads, holding one entry per CDR3 protein. The sample shows 710,000 or so distinct CDR3 sequences, about a fifth of them seen only once. Details on this clonotype: A much larger clonotype is one base distant, so this may be a read error.

The CDR3 has 14 residues. Germline CDR1 MNHEY, CDR2 SVGEGT. Sequenced input: blood. This chain joins TRBV6-2 or TRBV6-3 and TRBJ2-1, with 9 bases lining up with TRBD1. The J call is doubtful: the DNA matches TRBJ2-7 better. The receptor was derived from a man aged 65 to 79 in good health. The CDR3 nucleotides are TGTGCCAGCAGTTACACAGGGGGCAACTACGAGCAGTACTTC. Amino acids: CASSYTGGNYEQYF.